A single sample is the source of the 22 T cell receptor beta chains below, sequenced in a study of vaccination effects on CD4 cells after COVID-19. Following an approximately 11-day culture, CD4+ T cells were purified. BNT162b2 vaccine or mRNA-1273 vaccine was given to participants in two doses. For these receptors, no antigen is known. Produced via immunoSEQ multiplex PCR; TCRdb's table is partial and in-frame only. Among some 47,000 clones listed, roughly 70% were seen once. The specimen comprised CD4+ T cells from PBMCs cultured without peptide, sampled after COVID-19 vaccination. Every receptor here comes from a human donor who received a COVID-19 vaccine.

The chain employs TRBV5-1 and TRBJ2-3; the D gene is possibly TRBD1 (6 bases). The V and J ends lost 1 base and 3 bases respectively, with 6 bases between them. This CDR3 is 13 amino acids long. The germline V gene has CDR1 SGHRS and CDR2 YFSETQ. The DNA for the CDR3 is TGCGCCAGCAGCTTGCAGGGGACAGATACGCAGTATTTT. Its protein product is CASSLQGTDTQYF.

The chain employs TRBV2 and TRBJ1-2; D perhaps matches TRBD1 (6 bases). The CDR3 has 13 amino acids. The V gene lost 9 bases and the J gene lost 2 bases, with 13 bases spanning the gap. Germline CDR1 SNHLY, CDR2 FYNNEI. CDR3 nucleotides: TGTGCCAGTGGGGGCAAGAGCAACTATGGCTACACCTTC. The encoded protein is CASGGKSNYGYTF.

This clone was counted a few times. V gene TRBV5-8 combines with J gene TRBJ1-2; 7 bases match TRBD1. The CDR3 has 15 amino acids. V lost 0 bases, J lost 2 bases, and 4 bases stayed unmatched. CDR1 and CDR2 from the germline V gene are SGHTS and YDEGEE. In nucleotides, the CDR3 is TGTGCCAGCAGCTTGGGGGACAGACCAAACTATGGCTACACCTTC. Amino acids: CASSLGDRPNYGYTF.

This clone was found once. The V call is TRBV21-1, the J call TRBJ1-1; the D segment call TRBD1 is taken from the table without a DNA check. TRBV21-1 is noted as a pseudogene. The CDR3 spans 14 residues. The CDR3 protein is CASHPIPGDTEAFF. The DNA for the CDR3 is TGTGCCAGCCATCCCATTCCAGGGGACACTGAAGCTTTCTTT.

This chain connects TRBV10-3 to TRBJ1-1; D remains ambiguous. From germline, CDR1 is ENHRY and CDR2 SYGVKD. V lost 9 bases and J lost 1, with 12 bases in between. This CDR3 region has 13 residues. The DNA of the CDR3 is TGTGCCATTTGCAGACGGGAGAACACTGAAGCTTTCTTT. Its protein is CAICRRENTEAFF.

The rearrangement links TRBV18 to TRBJ1-2; 8 positions agree with TRBD1. CDR1 is KGHSH, CDR2 LQKENI, per germline. J lost 8 bases, V lost 4 bases, and 6 bases had no gene match. The CDR3 loop spans 13 amino acids. The CDR3 region is CASSLDRGRGYTF. CDR3 bases: TGTGCCAGCTCACTCGACAGGGGTCGAGGCTACACCTTC.

J is TRBJ2-7 and V is TRBV5-1, with TRBD2 identical over 8 bases. The trim removed 6 bases at V and 4 bases at J, leaving 9 bases unmatched. The CDR3 is 14 amino acids. In germline, CDR1 is SGHRS, CDR2 YFSETQ. The CDR3 DNA sequence: TGCGCCAGCATGACTACTAGCGGAGGTTACGAGCAGTACTTC. Translating gives CASMTTSGGYEQYF.

The J gene is TRBJ2-1, the V gene TRBV4-1; TRBD2 matches 9 bases. Germline values: CDR1 MGHRA, CDR2 YSYEKL. This CDR3 is 14 amino acids long. V dropped 4 bases and J dropped 14; count of bases not matched to a gene: 12. The CDR3 protein is CASSRPGAGGAEFF. CDR3 nucleotides: TGCGCCAGCAGCCGCCCGGGGGCGGGGGGGGCGGAGTTCTTC.

The chain uses TRBV21-1 and TRBJ2-1; the table's D call TRBD2 went unverified against the DNA. TRBV21-1 is annotated as a pseudogene. The CDR3 sequence is 15 residues long. This chain's CDR3 is CASSKDGCGKNEQFF. The CDR3 region has the DNA TGTGCCAGCAGCAAAGACGGTTGCGGAAAAAATGAGCAGTTCTTC.

As for this clone: The same CDR3 arises from other DNA sequences in this sample as well. V and J are TRBV2 and TRBJ2-7, with D uncertain. Germline V CDR1 and CDR2: SNHLY, FYNNEI. Trimming stripped 4 bases from V and 1 base from J, with 2 bases between. The CDR3 spans 11 residues. Here the CDR3 DNA reads TGTGCCAGCAGTGGGTCCTACGAGCAGTACTTC. Translated, it gives CASSGSYEQYF.

The V call is TRBV7-8, the J call TRBJ1-2; D is undetermined. The CDR3 extends over 14 amino acids. V was pared by 0 bases and J by 6 bases, with 11 bases between. CDR1 is SGHVS and CDR2 is FQNEAQ in the germline V gene. The CDR3 region has the DNA TGTGCCAGCAGCTTAGCGTTTTTCGGTAATGGCTACACCTTC. It translates to CASSLAFFGNGYTF.

The chain uses TRBV27 and TRBJ1-1, with D possibly matching TRBD1 (6 bases). The CDR3 totals 15 residues. Germline V CDR1 and CDR2: MNHEY, SMNVEV (reference sequence). Trimming removed 4 bases at V and 2 bases at J, with 14 bases between. CDR3 sequence reads: CASSSPGTPNTEAFF. CDR3 DNA: TGTGCCAGCAGTTCCCCCGGGACACCAAACACTGAAGCTTTCTTT.

The J gene is TRBJ1-1, the V gene TRBV6-5; no clear D. Germline V CDR1 and CDR2: MNHEY, SVGAGI. CDR3 length: 14 amino acids. Trimming took off 0 bases at V and 7 bases at J, with 12 bases between the two ends. CDR3 nucleotides: TGTGCCAGCAGTTACTCCAACGGTCGGTTTGAAGCTTTCTTT. Amino acids: CASSYSNGRFEAFF.

This clone counts as medium-sized (0.01 to 0.1%). The rearrangement links TRBV18 to TRBJ2-2; D is perhaps TRBD1 or TRBD2 (5 bases each). The CDR3 totals 14 residues. Per the germline V gene, CDR1 is KGHSH and CDR2 is LQKENI. V was shortened by 2 bases and J by 4 bases, with 8 bases between the two germline ends. The CDR3 DNA is TGTGCCAGCTCACCAATTGGGGGCACCGGGGAGCTGTTTTTT. It translates to CASSPIGGTGELFF.

This chain connects TRBV2 to TRBJ2-5; 8 bases line up with TRBD2. J gave up 2 bases and V 7 bases, and 15 bases lay outside the gene matches. The CDR3 spans 17 residues. Per the germline V gene, CDR1 is SNHLY and CDR2 is FYNNEI. CDR3 coding DNA: TGTGCCAGCAAACGGGAGGGCCTCAGACACGGGCAAGAGACCCAGTACTTC. Encoded protein: CASKREGLRHGQETQYF. The whole variable domain, filled in from reference TRBV2 and TRBJ2-5, reads EPEVTQTPSHQVTQMGQEVILRCVPISNHLYFYWYRQILGQKVEFLVSFYNNEISEKSEIFDDQFSVERPDGSNFTLKIRSTKLEDSAMYFCASKREGLRHGQETQYFGPGTRLLVL.

The V gene is TRBV5-1, the J gene TRBJ2-7; the match to TRBD1 covers 9 bases. CDR1 and CDR2 (germline): SGHRS, YFSETQ. The CDR3 contains 16 residues. The J segment lost 5 bases and the V segment lost 4 bases, leaving 13 bases of the junction unmatched. The chain's CDR3 is CASSLTSGTGWNEQYF. The CDR3 DNA follows: TGCGCCAGCAGCCTAACCTCCGGGACAGGGTGGAACGAGCAGTACTTC.

This sequence joins TRBV6-5 and TRBJ1-2; TRBD1 is a possible D gene (5 bases). The CDR3 extends over 13 amino acids. CDR1 is MNHEY and CDR2 is SVGAGI in the germline V gene. Between the trimmed V and J ends, which lost 7 bases and 8 bases, there was a span of 17 bases. Written as DNA, the CDR3 is TGTGCCAGCACCCCGGGGGGGGTTAAGGGCTACACCTTC. Residues: CASTPGGVKGYTF.

V usage is TRBV4-1 and J usage is TRBJ2-6, with TRBD2 as a possible D gene (5 bases). This CDR3 region has 17 residues. Germline CDR1 reads MGHRA; CDR2 reads YSYEKL. Between the trimmed V and J ends, which lost 7 bases and 0 bases, there was a span of 16 bases. CDR3 DNA: TGCGCCAGCACTTCACTATACCGGGGCTCTGGGGCCAACGTCCTGACTTTC. Protein product: CASTSLYRGSGANVLTF.

The chain is built from TRBV11-2 and TRBJ2-7; no clear D. Germline V gene data show CDR1 as SGHAT and CDR2 as FQNNGV. The CDR3 sequence is 14 residues long. Trimming took 5 bases from V and 0 from J, leaving 11 bases between them. The CDR3 sequence is CASSQGRNSYEQYF. The CDR3 coding sequence is TGTGCCAGCAGCCAAGGGCGGAACTCCTACGAGCAGTACTTC. Looking up the rest from reference TRBV11-2 and TRBJ2-7 gives the full variable domain: EAGVAQSPRYKIIEKRQSVAFWCNPISGHATLYWYQQILGQGPKLLIQFQNNGVVDDSQLPKDRFSAERLKGVDSTLKIQPAKLEDSAVYLCASSQGRNSYEQYFGPGTRLTVT.

DNA for the CDR3: TGTGCCACCAGTCCTCATAGCGGGGGGCCAGAGACCCAGTACTTC. This encodes CATSPHSGGPETQYF. The rearrangement joins TRBV24-1 to TRBJ2-5; 10 bases line up with TRBD2. Trimming took 6 bases from V and 4 from J; bases not matched to a gene: 7. CDR1 is KGHDR and CDR2 is SFDVKD in the germline V gene. The CDR3 extends over 15 amino acids.

This rearrangement joins TRBV2 to TRBJ1-2; D gene ambiguous. CDR3 size: 14 residues. Germline-derived CDR1 and CDR2 are SNHLY and FYNNEI. The ends were cut back, 9 bases at V and 1 base at J, with 15 bases in the middle. CDR3 protein: CARTTGRVNYGYTF. CDR3 in DNA: TGTGCCAGGACGACGGGGAGGGTTAACTATGGCTACACCTTC. The variable domain in full, with the rest retrieved from reference TRBV2 and TRBJ1-2, is EPEVTQTPSHQVTQMGQEVILRCVPISNHLYFYWYRQILGQKVEFLVSFYNNEISEKSEIFDDQFSVERPDGSNFTLKIRSTKLEDSAMYFCARTTGRVNYGYTFGSGTRLTVV.

V is TRBV6-5 and J is TRBJ2-1; 7 positions agree with TRBD1. The CDR3 loop spans 16 amino acids. V shed 2 bases and J 4 bases; nucleotides not matched to a gene: 8. From germline, CDR1 is MNHEY and CDR2 SVGAGI. The CDR3 DNA is TGTGCCAGCAGTTACCTTTTGGGGACAGCGTACAATGAGCAGTTCTTC. It codes for CASSYLLGTAYNEQFF.